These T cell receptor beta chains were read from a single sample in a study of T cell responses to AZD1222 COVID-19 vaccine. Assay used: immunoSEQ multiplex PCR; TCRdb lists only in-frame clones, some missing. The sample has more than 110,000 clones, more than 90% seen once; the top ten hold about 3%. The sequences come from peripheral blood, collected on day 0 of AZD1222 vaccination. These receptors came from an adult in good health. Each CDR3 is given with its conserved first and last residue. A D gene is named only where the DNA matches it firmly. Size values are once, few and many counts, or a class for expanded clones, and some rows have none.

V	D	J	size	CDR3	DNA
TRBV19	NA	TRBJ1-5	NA	CASSIVDPGGNQPQHF	TGTGCCAGTAGTATCGTGGACCCAGGGGGCAATCAGCCCCAGCATTTT
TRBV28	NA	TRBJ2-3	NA	CASSSFGRRTDTQYF	TGTGCCAGCAGTTCCTTCGGACGTCGTACAGATACGCAGTATTTT
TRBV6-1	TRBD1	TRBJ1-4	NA	CASSDLGTGPEKLFF	TGCGCCAGCAGTGACCTGGGGACAGGGCCCGAAAAACTGTTTTTT
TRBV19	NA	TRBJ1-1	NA	CASSRTEAFF	TGTGCCAGTAGCCGCACTGAAGCTTTCTTT
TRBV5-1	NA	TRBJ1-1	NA	CASSQGPRIGEAFF	TGCGCCAGCAGCCAGGGACCGAGAATCGGTGAAGCTTTCTTT
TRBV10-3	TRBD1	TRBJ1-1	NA	CAISESSGGGNTEAFF	TGTGCCATCAGTGAGTCTTCAGGGGGGGGGAACACTGAAGCTTTCTTT
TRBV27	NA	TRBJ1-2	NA	CASSFLPGTNYGYTF	TGTGCCAGCAGTTTCTTACCCGGGACAAACTATGGCTACACCTTC
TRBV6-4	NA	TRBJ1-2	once	CASSDYEEGPHGYTF	TGTGCCAGCAGTGACTATGAGGAGGGGCCTCATGGCTACACCTTC
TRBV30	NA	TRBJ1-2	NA	CAWSVQGREIHGYTF	TGTGCCTGGAGTGTACAGGGCAGGGAAATACATGGCTACACCTTC
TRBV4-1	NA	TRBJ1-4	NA	CASSLLGSPNEKLFF	TGCGCCAGCAGCCTACTAGGCAGCCCTAATGAAAAACTGTTTTTT
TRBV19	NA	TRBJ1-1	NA	CASRPDSYTEAFF	TGTGCCAGTAGACCGGACAGCTACACTGAAGCTTTCTTT
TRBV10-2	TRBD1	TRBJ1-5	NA	CASADRDRLIHSNQPQHF	TGCGCCAGCGCTGACCGGGACAGACTCATCCATAGCAATCAGCCCCAGCATTTT
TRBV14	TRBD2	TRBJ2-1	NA	CASSQDSLQTSKFNEQFF	TGTGCCAGCAGCCAAGATAGCCTACAGACTAGCAAGTTCAATGAGCAGTTCTTC
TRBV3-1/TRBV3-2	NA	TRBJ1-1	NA	CASSLGRVAEAFF	TGTGCCAGCAGCCTGGGGAGGGTCGCTGAAGCTTTCTTT
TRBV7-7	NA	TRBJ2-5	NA	CASSSRVTPGLAATSQETQYF	TGTGCCAGCAGCTCCAGGGTGACTCCGGGACTCGCCGCCACGAGTCAAGAGACCCAGTACTTC
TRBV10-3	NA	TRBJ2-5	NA	CATRGQETQYF	TGTGCCACCAGGGGCCAAGAGACCCAGTACTTC
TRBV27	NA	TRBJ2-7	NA	CASSFEGTHSYEQYF	TGTGCCAGCAGTTTTGAAGGGACACACTCCTACGAGCAGTACTTC
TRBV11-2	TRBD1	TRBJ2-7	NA	CASSLNRGPYEQYF	TGTGCCAGCAGCTTAAACAGGGGCCCCTACGAGCAGTACTTC
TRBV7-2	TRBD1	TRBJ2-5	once	CASSLGQGGWETQYF	TGTGCCAGCAGCTTGGGACAGGGTGGATGGGAGACCCAGTACTTC
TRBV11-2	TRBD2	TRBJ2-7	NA	CASSPTSGRVGEQYF	TGTGCCAGCAGCCCCACTAGCGGGAGAGTTGGCGAGCAGTACTTC
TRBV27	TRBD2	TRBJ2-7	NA	CASSLGGGATYEQYF	TGTGCCAGCAGTTTAGGGGGAGGGGCCACCTACGAGCAGTACTTC
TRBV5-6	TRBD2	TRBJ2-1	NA	CASSFGTSGRLFYNEQFF	TGTGCCAGCAGCTTTGGGACTAGCGGGAGGTTGTTCTACAATGAGCAGTTCTTC
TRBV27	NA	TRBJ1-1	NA	CASSLFPSENTEAFF	TGTGCCAGCAGTTTATTTCCGAGCGAAAACACTGAAGCTTTCTTT
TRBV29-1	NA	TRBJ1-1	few	CSVDNGIGTEAFF	TGCAGCGTTGATAACGGGATCGGCACTGAAGCTTTCTTT
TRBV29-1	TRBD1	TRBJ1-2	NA	CSVSRGQGRNYGYTF	TGCAGCGTATCCCGGGGACAGGGTCGGAACTATGGCTACACCTTC
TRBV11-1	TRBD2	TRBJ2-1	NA	CASSFGGRPGDEQFF	TGTGCCAGCAGCTTTGGCGGGAGGCCCGGCGATGAGCAGTTCTTC
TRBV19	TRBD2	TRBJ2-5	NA	CASSRGGVQETQYF	TGTGCCAGTAGTAGGGGGGGGGTCCAAGAGACCCAGTACTTC
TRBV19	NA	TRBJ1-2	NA	CASSYRSEGYTF	TGTGCCAGTAGTTACAGATCGGAGGGCTACACCTTC
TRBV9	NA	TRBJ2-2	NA	CASSVGGQVTGELFF	TGTGCCAGCAGCGTAGGGGGACAAGTCACCGGGGAGCTGTTTTTT
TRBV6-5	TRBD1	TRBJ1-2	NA	CASSPGTGDRGYTF	TGTGCCAGCAGTCCCGGGACAGGGGATCGTGGCTACACCTTC
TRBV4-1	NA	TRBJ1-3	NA	CASSPTNRARSGNTIYF	TGCGCCAGCAGTCCAACCAACAGGGCCCGCTCTGGAAACACCATATATTTT
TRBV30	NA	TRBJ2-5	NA	CAWSLTPEGETQYF	TGTGCCTGGAGTCTCACCCCGGAGGGGGAGACCCAGTACTTC
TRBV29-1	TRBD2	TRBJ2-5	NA	CSVDERDRETQYF	TGCAGCGTTGACGAGCGGGATCGAGAGACCCAGTACTTC
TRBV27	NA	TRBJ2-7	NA	CASRGDSGEGEQYF	TGTGCCAGTAGGGGGGATAGCGGTGAAGGGGAGCAGTACTTC
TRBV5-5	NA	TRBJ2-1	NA	CASSLWQDDEQFF	TGTGCCAGCAGCTTGTGGCAGGATGATGAGCAGTTCTTC
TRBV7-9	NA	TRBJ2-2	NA	CASSLPGSRVTGELFF	TGTGCCAGCAGCTTACCGGGCAGTCGAGTCACCGGGGAGCTGTTTTTT
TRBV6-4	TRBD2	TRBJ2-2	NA	CASSEEWLAGGYTGELFF	TGTGCCAGCAGTGAGGAGTGGCTAGCGGGAGGCTACACCGGGGAGCTGTTTTTT
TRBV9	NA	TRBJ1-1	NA	CASSPRGGFFMNTEAFF	TGTGCCAGCAGCCCGAGAGGGGGGTTCTTCATGAACACTGAAGCTTTCTTT
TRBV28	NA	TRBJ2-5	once	CATRIQETQYF	TGTGCCACCAGGATACAAGAGACCCAGTACTTC
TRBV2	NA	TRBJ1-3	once	CASSVLGIPSGGNTIYF	TGTGCCAGCAGTGTTCTCGGCATACCCTCTGGAGGAAACACCATATATTTT
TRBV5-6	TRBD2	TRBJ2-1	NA	CASSLVTTSGSNEQFF	TGTGCCAGCAGCTTGGTTACGACTAGCGGGAGCAATGAGCAGTTCTTC
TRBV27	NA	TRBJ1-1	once	CASSPTQGGTEAFF	TGTGCCAGCAGTCCCACCCAGGGAGGAACTGAAGCTTTCTTT
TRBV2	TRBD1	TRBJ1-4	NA	CASSRDRVEKLFF	TGTGCCAGCAGTCGGGACAGGGTTGAAAAACTGTTTTTT
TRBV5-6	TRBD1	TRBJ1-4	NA	CASSFEDRGEEKLFF	TGTGCCAGCAGCTTTGAGGACAGGGGTGAGGAAAAACTGTTTTTT
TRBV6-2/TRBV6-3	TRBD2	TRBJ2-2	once	CASSYSGGRATDTGELFF	TGTGCCAGCAGTTACTCGGGCGGGAGGGCCACGGACACCGGGGAGCTGTTTTTT
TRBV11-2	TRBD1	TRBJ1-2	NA	CASSSWNRGNYGYTF	TGTGCCAGCAGCTCGTGGAACAGGGGAAACTATGGCTACACCTTC
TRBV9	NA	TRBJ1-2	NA	CASSVGTGLRYGYTF	TGTGCCAGCAGCGTAGGTACGGGGCTAAGGTATGGCTACACCTTC
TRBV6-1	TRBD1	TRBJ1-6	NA	CASSETGGNSPLHF	TGTGCCAGCAGTGAAACAGGGGGGAATTCACCCCTCCACTTT
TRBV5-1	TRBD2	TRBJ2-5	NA	CASSLATSGSGETQYF	TGCGCCAGCAGCTTGGCGACTAGCGGGAGTGGAGAGACCCAGTACTTC
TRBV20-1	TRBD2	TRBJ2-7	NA	CSATAGQYF	TGCAGTGCTACAGCGGGACAGTACTTC
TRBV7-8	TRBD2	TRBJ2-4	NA	CASSLVLAGAKNIQYF	TGTGCCAGCAGCTTAGTATTAGCGGGAGCCAAAAACATTCAGTACTTC